Sequencing of this T cell receptor (beta chain) was carried out in a study of OX40 agonist ivuxolimab in advanced cancers. Study as a whole: Averaging about 60 years in age, with a range of roughly 20 to 79, the cohort was around 83% male.

The CDR3 has 13 residues. CDR1 and CDR2 from the germline V gene are SEHNR and FQNEAQ (reference sequence). The V and J ends lost 5 bases and 4 bases respectively, with 9 bases between them. Autoimmune disease history or systemic immunosuppression was exclusionary. Here immunoSEQ multiplex PCR was the method, and the copy in TCRdb shows in-frame clones only, minus some. The sample lists 80,000 to 95,000 clones, about 90% occurring once. The source is an adult with an advanced solid tumor such as melanoma, head and neck, liver or kidney cancer. J is TRBJ2-1 and V is TRBV7-9; no definite D call. Sequenced material: CD4+ or CD8+ T cells sorted from blood, taken in a trial of the OX40 agonist ivuxolimab. CDR3 nucleotide sequence: TGTGCCAGCAGCCGGACCACATACAATGAGCAGTTCTTC. Protein product: CASSRTTYNEQFF.